This entry describes one T cell receptor (beta chain). The antigen is unknown. The sample has other DNA sequences that encode this CDR3 too. CDR3 size: 14 residues. V was pared by 1 base and J by 0 bases, with 6 bases between. The V gene's germline CDR1 is SGHVS and CDR2 FQNEAQ. The sample comes from a study of Ad26.COV2.S vaccination and SARS-CoV-2 variants. Study summary: The COV1001 Ad26.COV2.S trial arm included the donor. Administration of Ad26.COV2.S was intramuscular, either once or twice 56 days apart. Overall study results and limits: People who got the vaccine or the placebo had similar non-spike TCR breadth. Vaccine recipients had higher spike-specific TCR breadth than placebo recipients.

Noted treatment: about 20 received Ad26.COV2.S at low or high dose, single or two shots; about 5 received placebo; per-sample allocation not given. Sampling took place 63 days after the first vaccine or placebo injection. Sequenced by immunoSEQ multiplex PCR; TCRdb stores in-frame clones only, minus some. The table shows approximately 480,000 clones, with around 88% occurring only once. The sample in question was peripheral blood, obtained in a trial of Ad26.COV2.S vaccine versus placebo. The TCR comes from a person aged 18-65 years who received the Ad26.COV2.S COVID-19 vaccine or a placebo. The chain combines TRBV7-8 with TRBJ1-1; D remains unclear. CDR3 nucleotides: TGTGCCAGCAGCTTAGGACAAGTGAACACTGAAGCTTTCTTT. The encoded protein is CASSLGQVNTEAFF.